The 10 T cell receptor beta chains given below trace back to one sample, sequenced in a study of shared clonotypes between healthy human individuals. TCRdb's table, derived via immunoSEQ multiplex PCR, lists solely in-frame clones and lacks some. The repertoire holds more than 2,000,000 clones, with over 85% as singletons. The sample was naive CD4+ T cells from PBMCs. Indicated subset: CD45RA+ positively selected. These receptors all stem from a man younger than 30 in good health. Some clones in this sample may be carry-over from other donors' samples.

V is TRBV30 and J is TRBJ2-1; 14 nucleotides line up with TRBD2. The V gene end was trimmed by 2 bases and the J gene end by 9 bases; junction bases not matched to a gene: 12. The CDR3 runs 17 residues. In germline, CDR1 is GTSNPN, CDR2 SVGIG (reference sequence). The CDR3 spells CAWSPTRTSGRQREQFF. CDR3 sequence (DNA): TGTGCCTGGAGTCCAACAAGGACTAGCGGGAGGCAACGTGAGCAGTTCTTC. Combining the CDR3 with reference TRBV30 and TRBJ2-1 gives the whole variable domain SQTIHQWPATLVQPVGSPLSLECTVEGTSNPNLYWYRQAAGRGLQLLFYSVGIGQISSEVPQNLSASRPQDRQFILSSKKLLLSDSGFYLCAWSPTRTSGRQREQFFGPGTRLTVL.

The chain uses TRBV5-4 and TRBJ2-3, with TRBD2 matching 11 bases. The junction had 4 bases not matched to a gene; V was cut back by 2 bases and J by 5 bases. Looked up from germline, CDR1 is SGHNT and CDR2 is YYREEE (reference sequence). The CDR3 has 15 residues. CDR3 amino acids: CASSFGTSGRDTQYF. CDR3 nucleotide sequence: TGTGCCAGCAGCTTTGGAACTAGCGGGAGAGATACGCAGTATTTT.

This chain links TRBV7-2 with TRBJ2-7; D might be TRBD1 (6 bases). V was cut by 6 bases and J by 1 base, with 16 bases left in between. The CDR3 is made up of 15 amino acids. Germline CDR1 reads SGHTA; CDR2 reads FQGNSA. The CDR3 sequence is CASRYSQGLSYEQYF. CDR3 bases: TGTGCCAGCAGATATTCCCAGGGGTTATCCTACGAGCAGTACTTC.

The V call is TRBV7-6, the J call TRBJ2-7; a weak D match, TRBD2 (6 bases). Per the germline V gene, CDR1 is SGHVS and CDR2 is FNYEAQ. V shed 3 bases and J shed 3 bases, with 9 bases lying between them. The CDR3 has 13 residues. The CDR3 spells CASSLGLYYEQYF. As DNA, the CDR3 is TGTGCCAGCAGCTTGGGACTTTACTACGAGCAGTACTTC.

The rearrangement uses TRBV2 and TRBJ2-2, with TRBD2 as a possible D gene (5 bases). The germline gives CDR1 SNHLY, CDR2 FYNNEI. Trimming stripped 3 bases from V and 3 bases from J, with 17 bases between. The CDR3 covers 17 residues. The CDR3 loop is CASSDIRSGLHTGELFF. In DNA, the CDR3 is TGTGCCAGCAGTGACATAAGGTCCGGACTTCACACCGGGGAGCTGTTTTTT.

The chain has TRBV19 and TRBJ2-5; D might be TRBD1 (5 bases). The CDR3 totals 12 residues. V was shortened by 6 bases and J by 5 bases, with 10 bases between the two germline ends. The germline V gene encodes CDR1 LNHDA and CDR2 SQIVND (reference sequence). CDR3 DNA: TGTGCCAGTAGAGACCAGGGCGAGACCCAGTACTTC. This codes for CASRDQGETQYF.

The chain's CDR3 is CASSYSTGGSDYGYTF. The CDR3 coding sequence is TGTGCCAGCAGTTACTCTACAGGGGGCTCGGACTATGGCTACACCTTC. This rearrangement joins TRBV6-6 to TRBJ1-2; 9 nucleotides line up with TRBD1. Looked up from germline, CDR1 is MNHNY and CDR2 is SVGAGI (reference sequence). This CDR3 is built from 16 residues. V dropped 0 bases and J dropped 3; count of bases not matched to a gene: 5.

V usage is TRBV18 and J usage is TRBJ2-4; unclear D gene. The CDR3 is made up of 14 amino acids. Germline loops: CDR1 KGHSH, CDR2 LQKENI. Trimming cost V 6 bases and J 9 bases, with 18 bases left between them. In nucleotides, the CDR3 is TGTGCCAGCTCCCTCGGTGTGCAGTCGTCCATTCAGTACTTC. Translating it yields CASSLGVQSSIQYF.

The gene calls are TRBV13 and TRBJ2-7; tentatively, D is TRBD2 (6 bases). V lost 5 bases to trimming and J lost 4 bases, with 18 bases between them. Germline V CDR1 and CDR2: PRHDT, FYEKMQ (reference sequence). CDR3 size: 15 residues. The CDR3 sequence is CASSPRGGRLYEQYF. The CDR3 coding sequence is TGTGCCAGCAGCCCTCGAGGAGGGAGATTATACGAGCAGTACTTC.

The chain links TRBV6-6 to TRBJ1-3; D uncertain. From germline, CDR1 is MNHNY and CDR2 SVGAGI (reference sequence). Between the trimmed V and J ends, which lost 6 bases and 1 base, there was a span of 10 bases. CDR3 size: 14 residues. The chain's CDR3 is CASSFENSGNTIYF. Here the CDR3 DNA reads TGTGCCAGCAGCTTCGAAAATTCTGGAAACACCATATATTTT.